The 4 T cell receptor beta chains listed next were all sequenced from one sample in a study of T cells expressing NK-cell markers. TCRdb reanalyzed the 5' RACE reads and collapses them to one entry per CDR3 protein, without DNA. The sample features 200,000 to 300,000 distinct CDR3 sequences, with 0.39% in its top ten. Sequencing used blood T cells: a sorted CD56 or NKG2C T cell subset, CD4+ or CD8+ T cells, or bulk PBMC T cells (not recorded which). The receptors originated from a man between 18 and 35 years old in good health.

The chain recombines TRBV27 with TRBJ1-2; TCRdb selects TRBD1, and the lack of DNA leaves this call unchecked. CDR3 length: 14 amino acids. The germline V gene encodes CDR1 MNHEY and CDR2 SMNVEV (reference sequence). The CDR3 sequence is CASSTRQGNYGYTF.

V is TRBV12-5 and J is TRBJ1-2; the D gene TCRdb calls, TRBD1, cannot be checked with no DNA. This CDR3 is 15 amino acids long. Germline-derived CDR1 and CDR2 are LGHNT and FRNRAP. CDR3 sequence reads: CASGLVPLTGKGYTF.

J is TRBJ1-6 and V is TRBV9; the TRBD1 assignment by TCRdb is unverifiable without DNA. The CDR3 totals 14 residues. The germline CDR1 and CDR2 sequences are SGDLS and YYNGEE. CDR3 sequence reads: CASRGRDLNSPLHF.

V usage is TRBV11-3 and J usage is TRBJ1-1. This CDR3 region has 16 residues. Looked up from germline, CDR1 is SGHNT and CDR2 is YENEEA. The CDR3 loop reads CASSLGRNRVNTEAFF.